This T cell receptor beta chain was captured in a study of OX40 agonist ivuxolimab in advanced cancers. About the study: It was ivuxolimab, an agonistic anti-OX40 (CD134) antibody, that patients were treated with. Study observations and caveats: Circulating CD4+ and CD8+ T cells showed clonal expansion by week 6 at 0.1 to 3.0 mg/kg. More expanded clones were found, on average, in CD8+ than in CD4+ T cells.

Assay: immunoSEQ multiplex PCR; the TCRdb copy retains only in-frame clones and omits some. The sample yields 99,000 or so clones, approximately 93% seen once. V was clipped by 2 bases and J by 14 bases, with 13 bases between them. Germline CDR1 reads MNHEY; CDR2 reads SVGAGI. The CDR3 loop spans 13 amino acids. In its sample, this clone was seen a few times. Its antigen remains unknown. This material consisted of CD4+ or CD8+ T cells sorted from blood, taken in a trial of the OX40 agonist ivuxolimab. The chain recombines TRBV6-5 with TRBJ1-6; a weak D match, TRBD1 (5 bases). This clonotype was sampled from an adult with an advanced solid tumor such as melanoma, head and neck, liver or kidney cancer. CDR3: CASSYGSAGALHF. CDR3 coding DNA: TGTGCCAGCAGTTACGGTTCGGCGGGGGCCCTCCACTTT.